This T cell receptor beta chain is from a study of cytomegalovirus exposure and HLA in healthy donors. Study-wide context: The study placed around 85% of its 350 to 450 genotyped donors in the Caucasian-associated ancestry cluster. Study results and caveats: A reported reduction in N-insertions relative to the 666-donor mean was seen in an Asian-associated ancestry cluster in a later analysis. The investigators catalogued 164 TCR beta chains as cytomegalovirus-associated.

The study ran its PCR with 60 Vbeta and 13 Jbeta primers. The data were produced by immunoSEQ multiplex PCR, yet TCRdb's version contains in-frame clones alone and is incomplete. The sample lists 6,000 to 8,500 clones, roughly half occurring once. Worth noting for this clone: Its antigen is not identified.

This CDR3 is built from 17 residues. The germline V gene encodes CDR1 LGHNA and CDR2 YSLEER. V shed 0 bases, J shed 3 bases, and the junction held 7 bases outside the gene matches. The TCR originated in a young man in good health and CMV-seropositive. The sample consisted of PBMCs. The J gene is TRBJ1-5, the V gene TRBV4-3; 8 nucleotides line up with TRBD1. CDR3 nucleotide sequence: TGCGCCAGCAGCCAAGATTCGGGACAGGCGCTCAATCAGCCCCAGCATTTT. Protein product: CASSQDSGQALNQPQHF.